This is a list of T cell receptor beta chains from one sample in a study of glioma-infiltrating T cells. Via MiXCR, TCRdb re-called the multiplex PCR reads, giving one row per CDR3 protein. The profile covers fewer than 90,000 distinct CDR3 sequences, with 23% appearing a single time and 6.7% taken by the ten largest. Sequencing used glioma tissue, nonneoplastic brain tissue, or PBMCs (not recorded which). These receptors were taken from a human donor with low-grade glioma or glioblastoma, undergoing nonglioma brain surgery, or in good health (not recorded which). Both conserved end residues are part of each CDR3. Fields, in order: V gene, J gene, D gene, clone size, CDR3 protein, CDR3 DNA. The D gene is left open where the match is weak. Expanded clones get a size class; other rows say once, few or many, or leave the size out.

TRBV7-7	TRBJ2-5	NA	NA	CASSYSTVARGTQYF	TGTGCCAGCAGTTACTCGACGGTAGCGCGGGGGACCCAGTACTTC
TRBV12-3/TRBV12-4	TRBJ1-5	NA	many	CASSRNSNQPQHF	TGTGCCAGCAGCCGAAATAGCAATCAGCCCCAGCATTTT
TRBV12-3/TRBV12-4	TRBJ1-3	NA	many	CASSLQGLRNTIYF	TGTGCCAGCAGTTTACAGGGGCTACGAAACACCATATATTTT
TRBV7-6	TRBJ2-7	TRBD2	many	CASSLGLANEQYF	TGTGCCAGCAGCCTGGGACTAGCGAACGAGCAGTACTTC
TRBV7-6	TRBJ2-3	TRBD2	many	CASSRTSGTTDTQYF	TGTGCCAGCAGTCGGACTAGCGGGACCACAGATACGCAGTATTTT
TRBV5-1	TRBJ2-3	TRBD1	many	CASSQTGTTDTQYF	TGCGCCAGCAGCCAGACAGGGACCACAGATACGCAGTATTTT
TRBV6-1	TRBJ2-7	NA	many	CASRPTAGYEQYF	TGTGCCAGCCGCCCCACCGCGGGTTACGAGCAGTACTTC
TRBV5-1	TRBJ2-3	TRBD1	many	CASSGGQGSQDTQYF	TGCGCCAGCAGCGGAGGACAGGGTTCACAAGATACGCAGTATTTT
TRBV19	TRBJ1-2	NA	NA	CASSMGEGVSSGYTF	TGTGCCAGTAGTATGGGTGAAGGGGTTAGTTCTGGCTACACCTTC
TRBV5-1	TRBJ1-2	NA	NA	CASSLGGSELYGYTF	TGCGCCAGCAGCTTGGGGGGTTCGGAACTCTATGGCTACACCTTC
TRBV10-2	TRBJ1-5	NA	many	CASSESDQPQHF	TGCGCCAGCAGTGAATCCGATCAGCCCCAGCATTTT
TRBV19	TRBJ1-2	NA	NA	CASSMPTMGGYTF	TGTGCCAGTAGTATGCCCACGATGGGAGGCTACACCTTC
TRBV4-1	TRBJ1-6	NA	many	CASSRGSGYNSPLHF	TGCGCCAGCAGCCGAGGGTCCGGCTATAATTCACCCCTCCACTTT
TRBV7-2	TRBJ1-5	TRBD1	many	CASSLQGPPNQPQHF	TGTGCCAGCAGCCTACAGGGGCCACCAAATCAGCCCCAGCATTTT
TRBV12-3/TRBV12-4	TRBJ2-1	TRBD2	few	CASSLAGGIAGEQFF	TGTGCCAGCAGTTTAGCGGGAGGGATAGCGGGCGAGCAGTTCTTC
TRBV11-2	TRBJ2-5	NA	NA	CASSSTSSGLGTQYF	TGTGCCAGCAGCTCGACCTCAAGCGGGTTGGGGACCCAGTACTTC
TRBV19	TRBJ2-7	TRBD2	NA	CAGSIVAGVQEQYF	TGTGCCGGTAGTATAGTAGCGGGGGTCCAGGAGCAGTACTTC
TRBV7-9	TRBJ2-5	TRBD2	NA	CASSLGSGSDQETQYF	TGTGCCAGCAGCTTAGGAAGCGGGAGTGACCAAGAGACCCAGTACTTC
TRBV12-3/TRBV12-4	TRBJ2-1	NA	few	CASSLGTGLYNEQFF	TGTGCCAGCAGTTTGGGGACTGGGCTATACAATGAGCAGTTCTTC
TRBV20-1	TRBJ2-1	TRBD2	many	CSAGGLAEYNEQFF	TGCAGTGCTGGAGGACTAGCGGAATACAATGAGCAGTTCTTC
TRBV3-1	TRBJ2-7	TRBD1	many	CASSQTGRSEQYF	TGTGCCAGCAGCCAGACAGGGAGAAGCGAGCAGTACTTC
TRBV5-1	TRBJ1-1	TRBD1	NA	CASSWGDRENTEAFF	TGCGCCAGCAGCTGGGGGGACAGGGAGAACACTGAAGCTTTCTTT
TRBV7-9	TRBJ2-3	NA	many	CASSLEFAGLQYF	TGTGCCAGCAGCTTGGAGTTCGCGGGTCTGCAGTATTTT
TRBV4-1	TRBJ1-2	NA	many	CASSQERSDGYTF	TGCGCCAGCAGCCAAGAACGGAGCGATGGCTACACCTTC
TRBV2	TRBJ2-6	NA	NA	CASSDVGRVSGANVLTF	TGTGCCAGCAGTGACGTGGGCAGGGTCTCTGGGGCCAACGTCCTGACTTTC
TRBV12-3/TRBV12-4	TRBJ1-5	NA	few	CASSLWGRGQNQPQHF	TGTGCCAGCAGTTTGTGGGGCAGGGGACAAAATCAGCCCCAGCATTTT
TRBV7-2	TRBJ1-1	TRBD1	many	CASRSRGQGLKAFF	TGTGCCAGCAGGTCGCGCGGACAGGGATTGAAAGCTTTCTTT
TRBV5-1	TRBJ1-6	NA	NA	CASSLNGQTYSPLHF	TGCGCCAGCAGCTTAAATGGTCAGACGTATTCACCCCTCCACTTT
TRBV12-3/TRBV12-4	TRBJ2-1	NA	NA	CASSFRGNEQFF	TGTGCCAGCAGTTTTCGAGGAAATGAGCAGTTCTTC
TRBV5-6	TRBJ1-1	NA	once	CASSLAGNRNTEAFF	TGTGCCAGCAGCTTGGCGGGCAATAGGAACACTGAAGCTTTCTTT
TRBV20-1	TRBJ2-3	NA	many	CSAERGQGVITDTQYF	TGCAGTGCAGAGCGGGGGCAGGGGGTGATAACAGATACGCAGTATTTT
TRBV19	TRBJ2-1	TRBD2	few	CASSAPGLAGGSNEQFF	TGTGCCAGTAGTGCACCGGGACTAGCGGGAGGGAGTAATGAGCAGTTCTTC
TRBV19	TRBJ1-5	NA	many	CASSITGRAYSNQPQHF	TGTGCCAGTAGTATCACCGGCAGGGCTTATAGCAATCAGCCCCAGCATTTT
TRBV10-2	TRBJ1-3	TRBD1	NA	CASNDRERGNTIYF	TGCGCCAGCAATGACAGGGAGAGGGGAAACACCATATATTTT
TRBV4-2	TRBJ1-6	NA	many	CASSQGGNNSPLHF	TGTGCCAGCAGCCAAGGGGGGAATAATTCACCCCTCCACTTT
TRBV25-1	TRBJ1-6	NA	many	CASIGSSYNSPLHF	TGTGCCAGCATAGGGAGCTCCTATAATTCACCCCTCCACTTT
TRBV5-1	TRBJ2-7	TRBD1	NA	CASSLGTGAVSYEQYF	TGCGCCAGCAGCCTGGGGACAGGGGCCGTCTCCTACGAGCAGTACTTC
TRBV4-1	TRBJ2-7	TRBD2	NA	CASKPTSGVEQYF	TGCGCCAGCAAACCAACTAGCGGGGTCGAGCAGTACTTC
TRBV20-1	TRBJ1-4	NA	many	CSARDWEGKGLFF	TGCAGTGCTAGAGATTGGGAAGGAAAGGGACTGTTTTTT
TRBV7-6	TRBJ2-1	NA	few	CASSLLTHNSYNEQFF	TGTGCCAGCAGCTTATTGACCCATAACTCCTACAATGAGCAGTTCTTC
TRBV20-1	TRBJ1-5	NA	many	CSARSGQNSNQPQHF	TGCAGTGCTAGAAGTGGACAGAATAGCAATCAGCCCCAGCATTTT
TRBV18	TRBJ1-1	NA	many	CASSPFTTNTEAFF	TGTGCCAGCTCACCCTTCACAACGAACACTGAAGCTTTCTTT
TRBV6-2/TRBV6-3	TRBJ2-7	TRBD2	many	CASSWTSDSYEQYF	TGTGCCAGCAGTTGGACTAGCGACTCCTACGAGCAGTACTTC
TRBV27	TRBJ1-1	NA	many	CASKGPRGAEAFF	TGTGCCAGCAAGGGGCCTAGGGGGGCTGAAGCTTTCTTT
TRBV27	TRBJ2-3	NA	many	CASSLKAVSTDTQYF	TGTGCCAGCAGTTTAAAAGCGGTTAGCACAGATACGCAGTATTTT
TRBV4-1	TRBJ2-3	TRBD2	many	CASSPGGGRRTDTQYF	TGCGCCAGCAGCCCTGGCGGCGGGAGGAGAACGGATACGCAGTATTTT
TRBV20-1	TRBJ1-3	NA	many	CSARDPEVGNTIYF	TGCAGTGCTAGAGATCCGGAGGTGGGAAACACCATATATTTT
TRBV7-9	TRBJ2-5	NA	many	CASSLAQDRETQYF	TGTGCCAGCAGCTTAGCGCAGGACCGAGAGACCCAGTACTTC
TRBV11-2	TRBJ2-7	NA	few	CASSLPQLSEQYF	TGTGCCAGCAGCTTACCACAGCTCTCCGAGCAGTACTTC
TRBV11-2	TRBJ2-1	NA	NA	CASSLVGISNEQFF	TGTGCCAGCAGCTTAGTGGGAATAAGCAATGAGCAGTTCTTC
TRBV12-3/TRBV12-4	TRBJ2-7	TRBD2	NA	CASSLGFGRAPYEQYF	TGTGCCAGCAGTTTAGGTTTCGGGAGGGCCCCCTACGAGCAGTACTTC